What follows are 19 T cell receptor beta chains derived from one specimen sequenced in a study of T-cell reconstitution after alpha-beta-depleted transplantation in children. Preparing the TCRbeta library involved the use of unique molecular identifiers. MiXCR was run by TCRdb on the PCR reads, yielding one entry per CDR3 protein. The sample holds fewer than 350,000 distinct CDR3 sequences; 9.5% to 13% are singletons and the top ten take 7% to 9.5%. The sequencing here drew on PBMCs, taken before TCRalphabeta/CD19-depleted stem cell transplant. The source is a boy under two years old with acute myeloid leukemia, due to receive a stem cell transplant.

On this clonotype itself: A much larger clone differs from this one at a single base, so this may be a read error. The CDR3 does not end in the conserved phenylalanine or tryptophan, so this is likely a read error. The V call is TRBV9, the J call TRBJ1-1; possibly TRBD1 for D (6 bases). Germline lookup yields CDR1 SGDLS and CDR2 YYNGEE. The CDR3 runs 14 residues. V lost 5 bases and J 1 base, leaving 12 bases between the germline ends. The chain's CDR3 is CASSGQQGNTEAFL. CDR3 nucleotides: TGTGCCAGCAGTGGACAACAGGGGAACACTGAAGCTTTCTTG.

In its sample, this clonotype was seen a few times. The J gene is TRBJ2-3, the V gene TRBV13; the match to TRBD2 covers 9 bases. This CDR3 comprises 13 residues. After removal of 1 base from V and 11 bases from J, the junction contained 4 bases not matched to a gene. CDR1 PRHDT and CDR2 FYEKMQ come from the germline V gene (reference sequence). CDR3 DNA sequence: TGTGCCAGCAGCTTAGATCTAGCGGGAAAGCAGTATTTT. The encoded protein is CASSLDLAGKQYF. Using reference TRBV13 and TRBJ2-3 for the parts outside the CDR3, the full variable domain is AAGVIQSPRHLIKEKRETATLKCYPIPRHDTVYWYQQGPGQDPQFLISFYEKMQSDKGSIPDRFSAQQFSDYHSELNMSSLELGDSALYFCASSLDLAGKQYFGPGTRLTVL.

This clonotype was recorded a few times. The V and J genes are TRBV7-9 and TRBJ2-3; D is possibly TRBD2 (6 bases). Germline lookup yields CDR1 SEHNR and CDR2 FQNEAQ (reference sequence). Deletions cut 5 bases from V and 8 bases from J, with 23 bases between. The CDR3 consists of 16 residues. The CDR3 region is CASSLGAGPRRGTQYF. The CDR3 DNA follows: TGTGCCAGCAGCCTAGGGGCGGGGCCCCGGCGGGGTACGCAGTATTTT. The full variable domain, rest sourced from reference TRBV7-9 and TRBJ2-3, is DTGVSQNPRHKITKRGQNVTFRCDPISEHNRLYWYRQTLGQGPEFLTYFQNEAQLEKSRLLSDRFSAERPKGSFSTLEIQRTEQGDSAMYLCASSLGAGPRRGTQYFGPGTRLTVL.

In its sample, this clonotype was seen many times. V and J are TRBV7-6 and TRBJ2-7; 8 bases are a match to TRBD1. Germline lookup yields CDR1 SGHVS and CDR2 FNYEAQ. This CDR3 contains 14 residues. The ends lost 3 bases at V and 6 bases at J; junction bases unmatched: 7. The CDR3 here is CASSFPVTGGEQYF. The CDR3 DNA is TGTGCCAGCAGCTTCCCGGTTACAGGGGGCGAGCAGTACTTC.

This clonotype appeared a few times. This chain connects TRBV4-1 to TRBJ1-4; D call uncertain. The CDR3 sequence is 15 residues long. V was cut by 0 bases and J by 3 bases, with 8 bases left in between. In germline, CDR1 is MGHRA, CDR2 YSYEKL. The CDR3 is CASSQDHGSNEKLFF. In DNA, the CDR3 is TGCGCCAGCAGCCAAGATCACGGATCTAATGAAAAACTGTTTTTT.

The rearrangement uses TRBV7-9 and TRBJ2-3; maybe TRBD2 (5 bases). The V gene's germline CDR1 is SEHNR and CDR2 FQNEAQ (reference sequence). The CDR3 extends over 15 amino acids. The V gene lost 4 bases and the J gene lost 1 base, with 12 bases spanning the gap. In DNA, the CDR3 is TGTGCCAGCAGCTCATGGACTGATCGCACAGATACGCAGTATTTT. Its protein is CASSSWTDRTDTQYF.

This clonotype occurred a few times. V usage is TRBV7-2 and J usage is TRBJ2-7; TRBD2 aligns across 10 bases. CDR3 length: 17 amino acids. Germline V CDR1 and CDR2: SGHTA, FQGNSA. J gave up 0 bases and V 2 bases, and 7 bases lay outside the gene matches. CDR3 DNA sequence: TGTGCCAGCAGCTTACGGGCTAGCGGGGGTCCCTCCTACGAGCAGTACTTC. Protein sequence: CASSLRASGGPSYEQYF. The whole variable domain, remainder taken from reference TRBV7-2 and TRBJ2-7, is GAGVSQSPSNKVTEKGKDVELRCDPISGHTALYWYRQSLGQGLEFLIYFQGNSAPDKSGLPSDRFSAERTGGSVSTLTIQRTQQEDSAVYLCASSLRASGGPSYEQYFGPGTRLTVT.

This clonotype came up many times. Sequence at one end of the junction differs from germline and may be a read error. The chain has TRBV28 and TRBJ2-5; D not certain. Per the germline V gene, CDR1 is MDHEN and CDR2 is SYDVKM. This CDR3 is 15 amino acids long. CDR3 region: CASSLLTRWQETHYF. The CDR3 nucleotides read TGTGCCAGCAGTTTATTAACTCGTTGGCAAGAGACCCATTACTTC.

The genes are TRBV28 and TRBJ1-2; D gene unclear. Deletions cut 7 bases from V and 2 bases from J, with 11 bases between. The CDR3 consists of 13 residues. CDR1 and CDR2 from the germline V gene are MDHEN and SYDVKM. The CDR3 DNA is TGTGCCAGCACCCGTCGGCAGAACTATGGCTACACCTTC. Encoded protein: CASTRRQNYGYTF.

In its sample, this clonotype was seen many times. CDR3 residues: CASSLGGGRDTGELFF. As DNA, the CDR3 is TGCGCCAGCAGCCTGGGCGGAGGGAGAGATACCGGGGAGCTGTTTTTT. The rearrangement links TRBV5-1 to TRBJ2-2; D may be TRBD2 (6 bases). Trimming took 4 bases from V and 5 from J, leaving 18 bases between them. The CDR3 runs 16 residues. Looked up from germline, CDR1 is SGHRS and CDR2 is YFSETQ.

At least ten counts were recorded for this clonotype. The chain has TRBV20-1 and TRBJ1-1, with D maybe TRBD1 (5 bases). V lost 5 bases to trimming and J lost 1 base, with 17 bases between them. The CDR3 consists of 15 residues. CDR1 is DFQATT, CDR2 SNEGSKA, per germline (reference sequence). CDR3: CSAPFSGTRNTEAFF. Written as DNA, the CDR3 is TGCAGTGCTCCTTTTTCAGGGACTAGGAACACTGAAGCTTTCTTT.

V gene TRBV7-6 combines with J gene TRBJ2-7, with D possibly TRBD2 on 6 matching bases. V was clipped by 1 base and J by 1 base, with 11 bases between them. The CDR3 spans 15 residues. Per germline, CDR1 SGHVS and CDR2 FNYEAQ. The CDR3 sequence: CASSLGWGESYEQYF. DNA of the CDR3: TGTGCCAGCAGCTTAGGTTGGGGGGAATCCTACGAGCAGTACTTC. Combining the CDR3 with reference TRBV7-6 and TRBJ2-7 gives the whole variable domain GAGVSQSPRYKVTKRGQDVALRCDPISGHVSLYWYRQALGQGPEFLTYFNYEAQQDKSGLPNDRFSAERPEGSISTLTIQRTEQRDSAMYRCASSLGWGESYEQYFGPGTRLTVT.

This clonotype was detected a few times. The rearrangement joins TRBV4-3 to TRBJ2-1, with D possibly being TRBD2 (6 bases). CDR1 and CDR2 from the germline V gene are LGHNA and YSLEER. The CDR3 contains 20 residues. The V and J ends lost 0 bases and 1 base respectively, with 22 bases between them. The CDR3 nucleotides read TGCGCCAGCAGCCAAGATTGGCTCGATGGGGACTTTAGATCCTACAATGAGCAGTTCTTC. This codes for CASSQDWLDGDFRSYNEQFF.

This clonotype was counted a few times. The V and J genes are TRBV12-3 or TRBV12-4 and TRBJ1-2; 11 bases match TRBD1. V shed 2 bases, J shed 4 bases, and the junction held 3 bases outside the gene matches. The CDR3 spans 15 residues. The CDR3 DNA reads TGTGCCAGCAGTTTACGAGGGACAGGGGGCTATGGCTACACCTTC. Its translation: CASSLRGTGGYGYTF.

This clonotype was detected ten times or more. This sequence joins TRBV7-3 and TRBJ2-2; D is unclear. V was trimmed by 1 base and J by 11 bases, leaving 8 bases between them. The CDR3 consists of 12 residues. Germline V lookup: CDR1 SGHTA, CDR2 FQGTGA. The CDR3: CASSLNGRELFF. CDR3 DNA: TGTGCCAGCAGCTTAAACGGTCGCGAGCTGTTTTTT.

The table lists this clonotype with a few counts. The CDR3 nucleotides read TGTGCCAGCACTCACAGGCGACTTGGGACAAATTCACCCCTCCACTTT. It yields the protein CASTHRRLGTNSPLHF. The V and J genes are TRBV6-1 and TRBJ1-6, with a possible D match to TRBD1 (6 bases). V was pared by 7 bases and J by 7 bases, with 20 bases between. The CDR3 is 16 amino acids. CDR1 is MNHNS, CDR2 SASEGT, per germline.

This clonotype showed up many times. CDR3 amino acids: CASSSLSSGRALLLGELFF. The DNA of the CDR3 is TGTGCCAGCAGCTCCCTCTCGAGCGGGAGAGCGCTCCTTTTGGGGGAGCTGTTTTTT. The chain is built from TRBV11-2 and TRBJ2-2; the match to TRBD2 covers 8 bases. Germline V gene data show CDR1 as SGHAT and CDR2 as FQNNGV. The CDR3 length is 19 residues. V gave up 4 bases and J gave up 8 bases; unmatched junction bases: 21.

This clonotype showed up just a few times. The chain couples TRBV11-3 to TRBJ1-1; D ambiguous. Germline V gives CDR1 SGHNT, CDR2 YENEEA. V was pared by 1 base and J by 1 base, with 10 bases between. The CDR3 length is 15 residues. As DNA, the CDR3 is TGTGCCAGCAGCTTAGGAGGTCCAGGGAACACTGAAGCTTTCTTT. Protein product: CASSLGGPGNTEAFF.

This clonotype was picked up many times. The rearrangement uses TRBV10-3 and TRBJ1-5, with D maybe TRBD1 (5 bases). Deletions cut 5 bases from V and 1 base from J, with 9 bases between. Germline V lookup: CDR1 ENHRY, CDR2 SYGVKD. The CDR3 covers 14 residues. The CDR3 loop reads CAISRAGSNQPQHF. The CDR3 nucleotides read TGTGCCATCAGTAGGGCAGGGAGCAATCAGCCCCAGCATTTT.